This is a list of T cell receptor beta chains from one sample in a study of shared clonotypes between healthy human individuals. The data were produced by immunoSEQ multiplex PCR, yet TCRdb's version contains in-frame clones alone and is incomplete. The data contain about 2.1 million clones, about 93% of them singletons. The sequenced sample was naive CD8+ T cells from PBMCs. The receptors originated from a man younger than 35 in good health. Some clones in this sample may be carry-over from other donors' samples. Each CDR3 is given with its conserved first and last residue. Fields, in order: D gene, clone size, J gene, CDR3 length, V gene, CDR3 DNA, CDR3 protein. The D gene is left open where the match is weak. A row's size may be missing; if present it is once, few, many or a size class.

.,.,TRBJ1-4,14,TRBV28,TGTGCCAGCAGTTTATTCGTAACTAATGAAAAACTGTTTTTT,CASSLFVTNEKLFF
.,.,TRBJ2-5,13,TRBV29-1,TGCAGCGTTGAAGATCCGGGTCTGGAGACCCAGTACTTC,CSVEDPGLETQYF
TRBD2,.,TRBJ2-7,16,TRBV18,TGTGCCAGCTCACTGACTAGCGGAAGCACCCACTACGAGCAGTACTTC,CASSLTSGSTHYEQYF
.,.,TRBJ2-4,16,TRBV28,TGTGCCAGCAGTTTTTCGGAGAAACTAGCCAAAAACATTCAGTACTTC,CASSFSEKLAKNIQYF
.,.,TRBJ2-1,12,TRBV4-1,TGCACCAGCAGCCAAGAGAGTAATGAGCAGTTCTTC,CTSSQESNEQFF
TRBD2,.,TRBJ2-2,17,TRBV7-9,TGTGCCAGCAGCCCGGGACTAGCGGGAGTTAACACCGGGGAGCTGTTTTTT,CASSPGLAGVNTGELFF
.,.,TRBJ2-2,13,TRBV6-5,TGTGCCAGCAGTTACGGGACGACCGGGGAGCTGTTTTTT,CASSYGTTGELFF
.,.,TRBJ2-5,14,TRBV7-2,TGTGCCAGCAGCTTAGAGGTCCGAATAGAGACCCAGTACTTC,CASSLEVRIETQYF
.,.,TRBJ2-4,11,TRBV28,TGTGCCAGCGCCTGGGACAACATTCAGTACTTC,CASAWDNIQYF
.,once,TRBJ2-6,14,TRBV13,TGTGCCAGCAAGCTAGGCTCTGGGGCCAACGTCCTGACTTTC,CASKLGSGANVLTF
.,few,TRBJ1-2,13,TRBV28,TGTGCCAGCAGGCAGACAGATCACTATGGCTACACCTTC,CASRQTDHYGYTF
.,.,TRBJ2-3,9,TRBV5-1,TGCGCCAGCAGCTTGGGCTCCAATTTT,CASSLGSNF
.,.,TRBJ2-1,16,TRBV11-3,TGTGCCAGCAGCCTAGGCCACTACCAGGCCTACAATGAGCAGTTCTTC,CASSLGHYQAYNEQFF
.,.,TRBJ1-1,12,TRBV2,TGTGCCAGCACCCCCAGGATCACTGAAGCTTTCTTT,CASTPRITEAFF
TRBD1,.,TRBJ1-2,14,TRBV5-4,TGTGCCAGCCGGGAGACAGGGCAGAACTATGGCTACACCTTC,CASRETGQNYGYTF
.,.,TRBJ2-7,14,TRBV7-9,TGTGCCAGCAGCTTTAGCGGAAGAGCTTACGAGCAGTACTTC,CASSFSGRAYEQYF
.,.,TRBJ2-6,16,TRBV7-6,TGTGCCAGCAGCTCCCTAGCGCCGGCTGGGGCCAACGTCCTGACTTTC,CASSSLAPAGANVLTF
TRBD2,.,TRBJ2-1,16,TRBV13,TGTGCCAGCAGCCCCCGGACTAGCTTTACGTACAATGAGCAGTTCTTC,CASSPRTSFTYNEQFF